The 32 T cell receptor beta chains below come from one sample, sequenced in a study of blood T cell repertoires in COVID-19 (TCRdb year 2020). The library was prepared using the immunoSEQ multiplex PCR assay. Entries here come from immuneACCESS through TCRdb and include only in-frame sequences with V and J called. Some clones fail to appear in such tables; in the studies checked, an unresolved V gene covers under half of the shortfall, and the cause of the remainder is unknown. The sample data list 220,000 or so clones, and 70% to 90% of these were observed just once. About 1% of the sample rests with the top ten. The sequenced sample was PBMCs or T cells enriched from blood (not recorded which). These receptors all stem from a man between 45 and 60 years old who had been exposed to COVID-19.

This chain joins TRBV19 and TRBJ1-5, with 9 bases lining up with TRBD1. Trimming at V came to 10 bases and at J to 2 bases, leaving 12 bases not matched to a gene. CDR3 size: 16 residues. Germline V gives CDR1 LNHDA, CDR2 SQIVND (reference sequence). The CDR3 reads CATAYRGLTGNQPQHF. The CDR3 DNA follows: TGTGCCACGGCCTACAGGGGGCTTACGGGCAATCAGCCCCAGCATTTT. Using reference TRBV19 and TRBJ1-5 for the parts outside the CDR3, the full variable domain is DGGITQSPKYLFRKEGQNVTLSCEQNLNHDAMYWYRQDPGQGLRLIYYSQIVNDFQKGDIAEGYSVSREKKESFPLTVTSAQKNPTAFYLCATAYRGLTGNQPQHFGDGTRLSIL.

The J gene is TRBJ2-7, the V gene TRBV4-2; D is possibly TRBD2 (6 bases). CDR3 length equals 15 residues. CDR1 is LGHNA and CDR2 is YNFKEQ in the germline V gene. Trimming cost V 0 bases and J 6 bases, with 15 bases left between them. CDR3 coding DNA: TGTGCCAGCAGCCAAGAAGGAGGGCCTGGGGGCGAGCAGTACTTC. Translating it yields CASSQEGGPGGEQYF.

The gene calls are TRBV14 and TRBJ2-6; maybe TRBD2 (5 bases). The CDR3 consists of 15 residues. Trimming pared 4 bases from V and 1 base from J, leaving 8 bases between. The germline V gene has CDR1 SGHDN and CDR2 FVKESK. The CDR3 protein is CASSRRGSGANVLTF. Here the CDR3 DNA reads TGTGCCAGCAGCCGAAGAGGGTCTGGGGCCAACGTCCTGACTTTC.

To note about this clone: The identical CDR3 is also encoded by other nucleotide sequences in the sample. For the CDR3, the DNA is TGCGCCAGCAAAGTGGGGGGTGGGAATGAGCAGTTCTTC. Protein product: CASKVGGGNEQFF. The rearrangement joins TRBV10-2 to TRBJ2-1; D might be TRBD2 (6 bases). Germline CDR1 and CDR2: WSHSY and SAAADI. Trimming took 7 bases from V and 7 from J, leaving 14 bases between them. The CDR3 covers 13 residues.

J is TRBJ1-1 and V is TRBV29-1, with 7 bases fitting TRBD1. CDR1 is SQVTM, CDR2 ANQGSEA, per germline. The CDR3 extends over 13 amino acids. V trimming: 6 bases; J trimming: 3 bases; junction bases outside the gene matches: 7. CDR3 nucleotide sequence: TGCAGCGTAGATACAGGGGTTTACACTGAAGCTTTCTTT. Translation gives CSVDTGVYTEAFF.

The chain links TRBV27 to TRBJ1-2, with TRBD1 matching 7 bases. CDR1 and CDR2 (germline): MNHEY, SMNVEV (reference sequence). The V and J ends lost 5 bases and 4 bases, in that order; junction bases with no gene match: 16. The CDR3 sequence is 17 residues long. CDR3 DNA: TGTGCCAGCAGTCCAGCAGGGGGGACTCTTTTTGGCTATGGCTACACCTTC. It encodes CASSPAGGTLFGYGYTF.

The V gene is TRBV7-9, the J gene TRBJ2-3; D unresolved. The CDR3 consists of 12 residues. The ends were cut back, 3 bases at V and 6 bases at J, with 7 bases in the middle. Per germline, CDR1 SEHNR and CDR2 FQNEAQ (reference sequence). The CDR3 DNA is TGTGCCAGCAGCTTCTCTGCGGATACGCAGTATTTT. Protein: CASSFSADTQYF.

This clone rates as medium-sized. Other DNA sequences of this sample code for an identical CDR3. This chain connects TRBV18 to TRBJ2-7; 9 nucleotides match TRBD1. Germline CDR1 is KGHSH and CDR2 is LQKENI. V was pared by 3 bases and J by 6 bases, with 3 bases of the junction left unmatched. The CDR3 sequence is 13 residues long. This chain's CDR3 is CASSPGTGFEQYV. The CDR3, as DNA: TGTGCCAGCTCACCCGGGACAGGGTTCGAGCAGTACGTC.

The chain couples TRBV4-2 to TRBJ2-5; D is unresolved. The germline CDR1 and CDR2 sequences are LGHNA and YNFKEQ. The CDR3 is 13 residues long. Trimming shortened V by 3 bases and J by 5 bases, and 10 bases separated the two germline ends. CDR3 sequence: CASSQTTEETQYF. CDR3 in DNA: TGTGCCAGCAGCCAGACCACGGAGGAGACCCAGTACTTC.

The J gene is TRBJ2-3, the V gene TRBV5-1, with D possibly TRBD2 on 6 matching bases. The CDR3 runs 18 residues. Germline CDR1 is SGHRS and CDR2 is YFSETQ. The ends were cut back, 3 bases at V and 2 bases at J, with 22 bases in the middle. DNA of the CDR3: TGCGCCAGCAGCTCGGTCCTGCCGGGAGAAGATTCCACAGATACGCAGTATTTT. The encoded protein is CASSSVLPGEDSTDTQYF.

The V call is TRBV7-3, the J call TRBJ2-1; TRBD2 aligns across 7 bases. CDR3 size: 15 residues. Germline-derived CDR1 and CDR2 are SGHTA and FQGTGA. V lost 1 base and J lost 1; bases outside the gene matches: 1. The CDR3 DNA follows: TGTGCCAGCAGCTTAATCGGGGGGTCCTACAATGAGCAGTTCTTC. Encoded protein: CASSLIGGSYNEQFF.

V and J are TRBV7-9 and TRBJ2-2; D not certain. The V and J ends lost 3 bases and 4 bases respectively, with 6 bases between them. Looked up from germline, CDR1 is SEHNR and CDR2 is FQNEAQ (reference sequence). There are 13 residues in the CDR3. The CDR3 nucleotides read TGTGCCAGCAGCTTGCAGGTCACCGGGGAGCTGTTTTTT. Amino acids: CASSLQVTGELFF. The full variable domain, its missing parts supplied by reference TRBV7-9 and TRBJ2-2, is DTGVSQNPRHKITKRGQNVTFRCDPISEHNRLYWYRQTLGQGPEFLTYFQNEAQLEKSRLLSDRFSAERPKGSFSTLEIQRTEQGDSAMYLCASSLQVTGELFFGEGSRLTVL.

The chain recombines TRBV9 with TRBJ2-2; 7 bases are shared with TRBD1. The J segment lost 0 bases and the V segment lost 3 bases, leaving 8 bases of the junction unmatched. Germline V gene lookup returns CDR1 SGDLS and CDR2 YYNGEE. The CDR3 runs 17 residues. The CDR3 loop is CASSAAPTGTNTGELFF. CDR3 nucleotide sequence: TGTGCCAGCAGCGCGGCTCCGACAGGGACGAACACCGGGGAGCTGTTTTTT.

This chain joins TRBV19 and TRBJ2-7; no clear D gene. The V end was cut by 4 bases, the J end by 2 bases, with 12 bases between. The germline V gene has CDR1 LNHDA and CDR2 SQIVND (reference sequence). This CDR3 is 14 amino acids long. The CDR3 loop reads CASSTELRTYEQYF. The CDR3 DNA reads TGTGCCAGTAGTACCGAATTGAGGACCTACGAGCAGTACTTC.

This sequence joins TRBV9 and TRBJ2-2; 10 bases are a match to TRBD2. The germline V gene encodes CDR1 SGDLS and CDR2 YYNGEE. The trim removed 1 base at V and 5 bases at J, leaving 14 bases unmatched. The CDR3 spans 19 residues. The CDR3 DNA is TGTGCCAGCAGCGTATCCCCTCCTCGAGCGGGAGGGCGAACCGGGGAGCTGTTTTTT. Protein: CASSVSPPRAGGRTGELFF.

This rearrangement joins TRBV2 to TRBJ1-2; unclear D gene. V lost 2 bases and J 7 bases, leaving 17 bases between the germline ends. The CDR3 has 15 residues. Per the germline V gene, CDR1 is SNHLY and CDR2 is FYNNEI. This CDR3 is CASSEQAGVTSGYTF. The CDR3 DNA reads as TGTGCCAGCAGTGAACAGGCCGGCGTTACTAGTGGCTACACCTTC.

The genes are TRBV9 and TRBJ1-6; D may be TRBD1 (5 bases). The germline V gene has CDR1 SGDLS and CDR2 YYNGEE. V was cut by 4 bases and J by 10 bases, with 12 bases left in between. CDR3 size: 13 residues. The CDR3: CASSPQGSSPLHF. The CDR3 nucleotides read TGTGCCAGCAGCCCCCAGGGAAGCTCACCCCTCCACTTT. Full variable domain (rest looked up from reference TRBV9 and TRBJ1-6): DSGVTQTPKHLITATGQRVTLRCSPRSGDLSVYWYQQSLDQGLQFLIQYYNGEERAKGNILERFSAQQFPDLHSELNLSSLELGDSALYFCASSPQGSSPLHFGNGTRLTVT.

The chain links TRBV6-1 to TRBJ2-7; 12 bases are shared with TRBD1. Germline CDR1 MNHNS, CDR2 SASEGT. The ends lost 2 bases at V and 6 bases at J; junction bases unmatched: 2. CDR3 length: 14 amino acids. CDR3 loop: CASSEWDRGREQYV. The CDR3, as DNA: TGTGCCAGCAGTGAATGGGACAGGGGGCGCGAGCAGTACGTC.

Concerning this clone: Sequence at one end of the junction differs from germline and may be a read error. This rearrangement joins TRBV27 to TRBJ1-2, with TRBD1 matching 7 bases. This CDR3 comprises 16 residues. CDR1 is MNHEY, CDR2 SMNVEV, per germline (reference sequence). The CDR3 loop is CASSRLRDRDIYGYAF. In DNA, the CDR3 is TGTGCCAGCAGCCGTCTTCGCGACAGGGATATCTATGGCTACGCCTTC.

V is TRBV7-5 and J is TRBJ2-7; TRBD2 reflects the table's D call only, with no check against the DNA. TRBV7-5 is designated a pseudogene. There are 17 residues in the CDR3. CDR3 protein: CARSLVFSGRADYEQYV. CDR3 DNA: TGTGCCAGAAGCTTAGTTTTTTCCGGGAGGGCCGACTACGAGCAGTACGTC.

The chain is built from TRBV15 and TRBJ1-3, with TRBD1 matching over 8 bases. The ends lost 3 bases at V and 0 bases at J; junction bases unmatched: 4. Germline CDR1 and CDR2: LNHNV and YYDKDF (reference sequence). The CDR3 extends over 16 amino acids. CDR3 nucleotide sequence: TGTGCCACCAGCAGGTCCGGACAGGGCTCTGGAAACACCATATATTTT. Its protein is CATSRSGQGSGNTIYF.

The chain links TRBV18 to TRBJ2-7; D is undetermined. Trimming cost V 3 bases and J 5 bases, with 14 bases left between them. From germline, CDR1 is KGHSH and CDR2 LQKENI. This CDR3 has 14 residues. For the CDR3, the DNA is TGTGCCAGCTCACCTAGATCGGGTTCCCACGAGCAGTACTTC. Translated: CASSPRSGSHEQYF. Complete variable domain (other parts from reference TRBV18 and TRBJ2-7): NAGVMQNPRHLVRRRGQEARLRCSPMKGHSHVYWYRQLPEEGLKFMVYLQKENIIDESGMPKERFSAEFPKEGPSILRIQQVVRGDSAAYFCASSPRSGSHEQYFGPGTRLTVT.

The rearrangement uses TRBV2 and TRBJ2-2; TRBD2 aligns across 13 bases. V shed 7 bases and J 2 bases; nucleotides not matched to a gene: 7. This CDR3 is built from 17 residues. Germline V gene lookup returns CDR1 SNHLY and CDR2 FYNNEI. CDR3 sequence reads: CASIRTSGGRNTGELFF. The CDR3 DNA sequence: TGTGCCAGCATTCGGACTAGCGGGGGCCGAAACACCGGGGAGCTGTTTTTT.

This chain uses TRBV5-5 with TRBJ2-2; 7 bases are a match to TRBD1. V gave up 5 bases and J gave up 6 bases; unmatched junction bases: 4. The CDR3 totals 13 residues. Germline lookup yields CDR1 SGHKS and CDR2 YYEKEE (reference sequence). The CDR3 coding sequence is TGTGCCAGCAGGAAGGGACAGCCCGGGGAGCTGTTTTTT. Amino acid sequence: CASRKGQPGELFF. Supplemented by reference TRBV5-5 and TRBJ2-2, the full variable domain reads DAGVTQSPTHLIKTRGQQVTLRCSPISGHKSVSWYQQVLGQGPQFIFQYYEKEERGRGNFPDRFSARQFPNYSSELNVNALLLGDSALYLCASRKGQPGELFFGEGSRLTVL.

The J gene is TRBJ1-1, the V gene TRBV9, with D possibly matching TRBD1 (5 bases). The CDR3 has 13 amino acids. Per germline, CDR1 SGDLS and CDR2 YYNGEE. V lost 3 bases and J 0 bases, leaving 6 bases between the germline ends. CDR3 DNA sequence: TGTGCCAGCAGCGGGGGGGTGAACACTGAAGCTTTCTTT. This sequence encodes CASSGGVNTEAFF. Based on the CDR3 plus reference TRBV9 and TRBJ1-1, the full variable domain is DSGVTQTPKHLITATGQRVTLRCSPRSGDLSVYWYQQSLDQGLQFLIQYYNGEERAKGNILERFSAQQFPDLHSELNLSSLELGDSALYFCASSGGVNTEAFFGQGTRLTVV.

The rearrangement uses TRBV5-1 and TRBJ1-5, with 9 bases lining up with TRBD1. The CDR3 sequence is 14 residues long. V lost 4 bases and J lost 8; bases outside the gene matches: 7. CDR1 and CDR2 (germline): SGHRS, YFSETQ. DNA for the CDR3: TGCGCCAGCAGCCAAGGACAGGGGATGGAGCCCCAGCATTTT. It specifies CASSQGQGMEPQHF.

Only a few counts were recorded for this clone. The V and J genes are TRBV5-1 and TRBJ1-2, with no clear D. V shed 0 bases and J shed 0 bases, with 9 bases lying between them. Germline V gene lookup returns CDR1 SGHRS and CDR2 YFSETQ. The CDR3 length is 15 residues. In DNA, the CDR3 is TGCGCCAGCAGCTTGGTTGGCAGTCCTAACTATGGCTACACCTTC. This gives the protein CASSLVGSPNYGYTF.

V usage is TRBV12-3 or TRBV12-4 and J usage is TRBJ1-5; 9 positions match TRBD1. There are 13 residues in the CDR3. V shed 6 bases and J 6 bases; nucleotides not matched to a gene: 3. The CDR3 is CASRSDRGQPQHF. In DNA, the CDR3 is TGTGCCAGCAGGTCGGACAGGGGTCAGCCCCAGCATTTT.

A single count supports this clone. The chain has TRBV19 and TRBJ2-2; D is undetermined. V was trimmed by 9 bases and J by 4 bases, leaving 15 bases between them. The germline CDR1 and CDR2 sequences are LNHDA and SQIVND (reference sequence). The CDR3 is made up of 14 amino acids. This CDR3 reads CASRRRLATGELFF. CDR3 nucleotide sequence: TGTGCCAGCAGACGGCGGCTTGCCACCGGGGAGCTGTTTTTT.

The chain carries TRBV19 and TRBJ1-4, with 8 bases fitting TRBD1. The CDR3 spans 17 residues. Germline loops: CDR1 LNHDA, CDR2 SQIVND (reference sequence). Trimming took 5 bases from V and 7 from J; bases not matched to a gene: 15. The CDR3 protein is CASSRSPPGQGIEKLFF. DNA for the CDR3: TGTGCCAGTAGTCGGTCTCCGCCCGGACAGGGAATTGAAAAACTGTTTTTT.

The chain is built from TRBV28 and TRBJ2-7; TRBD2 might be the D (6 bases). V was shortened by 5 bases and J by 1 base, with 21 bases between the two germline ends. The V gene's germline CDR1 is MDHEN and CDR2 SYDVKM. The CDR3 runs 17 residues. In DNA, the CDR3 is TGTGCCAGCAGTCATCGGATATTCTCCGGAGGGTCCTACGAGCAGTACTTC. It codes for CASSHRIFSGGSYEQYF.

The gene calls are TRBV5-1 and TRBJ2-1; TRBD2 aligns across 7 bases. Trimming at V came to 4 bases and at J to 1 base, leaving 8 bases not matched to a gene. CDR1 and CDR2 (germline): SGHRS, YFSETQ. The CDR3 consists of 16 residues. CDR3 residues: CASSPWGGESYNEQFF. The CDR3 DNA reads TGCGCCAGCAGCCCATGGGGGGGTGAGTCCTACAATGAGCAGTTCTTC. Looking up the rest from reference TRBV5-1 and TRBJ2-1 gives the full variable domain: KAGVTQTPRYLIKTRGQQVTLSCSPISGHRSVSWYQQTPGQGLQFLFEYFSETQRNKGNFPGRFSGRQFSNSRSEMNVSTLELGDSALYLCASSPWGGESYNEQFFGPGTRLTVL.